The 11 T cell receptor beta chains presented below share a single source sample, sequenced in a study of cytomegalovirus exposure and HLA in healthy donors. It was with 60 Vbeta and 13 Jbeta primers that the PCR ran. Only in-frame clones appear in the TCRdb table, and some are missing; sequencing was by immunoSEQ multiplex PCR. The sample has about 280,000 clones, about 87% seen once. Material: PBMCs. The receptors here all came from a woman between 18 and 29 years old in good health and CMV-seronegative.

The rearrangement links TRBV5-1 to TRBJ2-7, with D possibly being TRBD1 (6 bases). In germline, CDR1 is SGHRS, CDR2 YFSETQ. Trimming left V 4 bases short and J 0 bases short, with 11 bases between. This CDR3 region has 14 residues. CDR3 in amino acids: CASSQQGLSYEQYF. DNA for the CDR3: TGCGCCAGCAGCCAACAGGGCCTCTCCTACGAGCAGTACTTC.

The CDR3: CASAAVRGSYEQYF. CDR3 DNA sequence: TGCGCCAGCGCGGCCGTTAGGGGGTCCTACGAGCAGTACTTC. This rearrangement joins TRBV10-1 to TRBJ2-7; a weak D match, TRBD1 (6 bases). Germline lookup yields CDR1 WNHNN and CDR2 SYGVQD (reference sequence). This CDR3 is built from 14 residues. V shed 8 bases and J shed 1 base, with 15 bases lying between them.

The V and J genes are TRBV13 and TRBJ2-1; 10 bases are a match to TRBD2. Losses at the gene ends were 0 bases for V and 4 bases for J; bases not matched to a gene: 6. The germline V gene has CDR1 PRHDT and CDR2 FYEKMQ (reference sequence). The CDR3 is 17 amino acids. The chain's CDR3 is CASSLGLAGAIYNEQFF. DNA for the CDR3: TGTGCCAGCAGCTTAGGGCTAGCGGGGGCAATATACAATGAGCAGTTCTTC.

The rearrangement joins TRBV10-1 to TRBJ2-3; 8 bases line up with TRBD1. With 3 bases clipped from V and 3 bases from J, the junction kept 5 bases outside the gene matches. Per the germline V gene, CDR1 is WNHNN and CDR2 is SYGVQD (reference sequence). The CDR3 has 15 amino acids. CDR3 residues: CASSDGTGETDTQYF. The CDR3 coding sequence is TGCGCCAGCAGTGACGGGACAGGAGAGACAGATACGCAGTATTTT.

V usage is TRBV6-1 and J usage is TRBJ1-6; tentative D call: TRBD1 (6 bases). The germline V gene encodes CDR1 MNHNS and CDR2 SASEGT. The CDR3 is made up of 14 amino acids. V lost 6 bases and J 8 bases, leaving 14 bases between the germline ends. The CDR3 reads CASRNRVGDSPLHF. The DNA for the CDR3 is TGTGCCAGCAGGAACAGGGTCGGGGATTCACCCCTCCACTTT.

This chain joins TRBV9 and TRBJ1-4, with 8 bases fitting TRBD1. Germline CDR1 reads SGDLS; CDR2 reads YYNGEE. The CDR3 extends over 15 amino acids. V was pared by 4 bases and J by 7 bases, with 9 bases of the junction left unmatched. The CDR3 DNA sequence: TGTGCCAGCAGCATAGGGCAGGGGGCGGGTGAAAAACTGTTTTTT. As protein: CASSIGQGAGEKLFF.

The chain uses TRBV2 and TRBJ2-1; D remains unclear. The ends were cut back, 7 bases at V and 6 bases at J, with 4 bases in the middle. CDR1 and CDR2 from the germline V gene are SNHLY and FYNNEI. The CDR3 runs to 10 residues. The CDR3 nucleotides are TGTGCCAGCAACGGCAATGAGCAGTTCTTC. This gives the protein CASNGNEQFF.

CDR3 DNA: TGTGCCAGCAGATCAGGACAGGGGTGGACTGAAGCTTTCTTT. Translated, it gives CASRSGQGWTEAFF. This rearrangement joins TRBV27 to TRBJ1-1, with 9 nucleotides matching TRBD1. There are 14 residues in the CDR3. V was clipped by 6 bases and J by 5 bases; unmatched bases: 7. The germline CDR1 and CDR2 sequences are MNHEY and SMNVEV (reference sequence).

This chain connects TRBV5-1 to TRBJ2-7, with TRBD1 matching 8 bases. The CDR3 has 15 residues. Per the germline V gene, CDR1 is SGHRS and CDR2 is YFSETQ. Germline trimming cut 4 bases from V and 2 bases from J; bases unmatched to any gene: 8. This CDR3 is CASSPRQGKAYEQYF. CDR3 in DNA: TGCGCCAGCAGCCCGCGACAGGGGAAGGCCTACGAGCAGTACTTC. The variable domain in full, completed from reference TRBV5-1 and TRBJ2-7, reads KAGVTQTPRYLIKTRGQQVTLSCSPISGHRSVSWYQQTPGQGLQFLFEYFSETQRNKGNFPGRFSGRQFSNSRSEMNVSTLELGDSALYLCASSPRQGKAYEQYFGPGTRLTVT.

The genes are TRBV11-2 and TRBJ1-1; no firm D call. With 3 bases removed from V and 1 base from J, the gap between germline ends came to 9 bases. The length of the CDR3 is 14 residues. Germline CDR1 is SGHAT and CDR2 is FQNNGV. The CDR3 region is CASSFRNTNTEAFF. CDR3 sequence (DNA): TGTGCCAGCAGCTTCAGAAATACGAACACTGAAGCTTTCTTT.

The chain joins TRBV5-4 to TRBJ2-1, with 11 bases lining up with TRBD2. The CDR3 is made up of 17 amino acids. Trimming took 7 bases from V and 0 from J; bases not matched to a gene: 9. CDR1 and CDR2 (germline): SGHNT, YYREEE (reference sequence). The CDR3: CASHGLAGPGSYNEQFF. CDR3 DNA sequence: TGTGCCAGCCACGGACTAGCGGGTCCTGGCTCCTACAATGAGCAGTTCTTC.